This is a list of T cell receptor beta chains from one sample in a study of shared clonotypes between healthy human individuals. This table comes from immunoSEQ multiplex PCR, and its TCRdb copy is limited to in-frame clones, with some not included. The profile shows around 2,100,000 clones, roughly 94% of them singletons. The sequencing input was naive CD8+ T cells sorted from blood. Every receptor here comes from a man aged 18-30 years in good health. Each CDR3 is given with its conserved first and last residue. Each record gives: V gene, CDR3 length, clone size, J gene, D gene, CDR3 DNA, CDR3 protein. A D gene is named only where the DNA matches it firmly. Where a row states a size, it is once, few, many or the class of an expanded clone; other rows omit it.

TRBV15	13	.	TRBJ1-5	.	TGTGCCACCAGCAGAGATCAGAGATTGCCCCAGCATTTT	CATSRDQRLPQHF
TRBV7-9	14	.	TRBJ2-2	.	TGTGCCAGCAGCGGGCCCGAACGGGACGGGGAGCTGTTTTTT	CASSGPERDGELFF
TRBV12-5	14	.	TRBJ2-5	.	TGTGCTAGTGGTTGGAACCGGGACAAAGAGACCCAGTACTTC	CASGWNRDKETQYF
TRBV7-6	13	.	TRBJ2-7	TRBD1	TGTGCCAGCAGCCCGACAGGGTACTACGAGCAGTACTTC	CASSPTGYYEQYF
TRBV7-6	19	.	TRBJ2-3	TRBD2	TGTGCCAGCAGCTTAGTCGGACTAGCGGGAGGGCCTAGCACAGATACGCAGTATTTT	CASSLVGLAGGPSTDTQYF
TRBV7-9	14	.	TRBJ1-1	.	TGTGCCAGCAGCTTAACAGGGTCGAACACTGAAGCTTTCTTT	CASSLTGSNTEAFF
TRBV5-1	13	.	TRBJ2-2	.	TGCGCCAGCAGCTTGCAGGGCACCGGGGAGCTGTTTTTT	CASSLQGTGELFF
TRBV5-4	13	.	TRBJ2-7	.	TGTGCCAGCAGCCCCCGGGGTGGGGCCGAGCAGTACTTC	CASSPRGGAEQYF
TRBV10-2	14	.	TRBJ2-2	.	TGCGCCAGCATGCTGGGGGCTATTCCCGGGGAGCTGTTTTTT	CASMLGAIPGELFF
TRBV9	17	.	TRBJ2-3	TRBD2	TGTGCCAGCAGCGTTGCCGGGACTAGCGATCGCACAGATACGCAGTATTTT	CASSVAGTSDRTDTQYF
TRBV6-1	14	.	TRBJ2-7	.	TGTGCCAGCAGTGAAAGTCACTTTACCTACGAGCAGTACTTC	CASSESHFTYEQYF
TRBV6-1	17	.	TRBJ2-1	TRBD1	TGTGCCAGCAGTGAATACGGGACAGGGGGCTCCTACAATGAGCAGTTCTTC	CASSEYGTGGSYNEQFF
TRBV6-5	16	.	TRBJ2-5	TRBD1	TGTGCCAGCAGTTCACCCCGGACACAGGGGGCAGAGACCCAGTACTTC	CASSSPRTQGAETQYF
TRBV4-1	15	.	TRBJ2-3	TRBD2	TGCGCCAGCAGCCCCGAGCGGGGGAGCACAGATACGCAGTATTTT	CASSPERGSTDTQYF
TRBV6-1	15	.	TRBJ2-5	.	TGTGCCAGCAGTGAACGTGGGACCCCTCAAGAGACCCAGTACTTC	CASSERGTPQETQYF
TRBV7-9	13	once	TRBJ1-1	.	TGTGCCAGCAGCTTATGGTTAAACACTGAAGCTTTCTTT	CASSLWLNTEAFF
TRBV30	14	.	TRBJ2-7	.	TGTGCCTGGAGTATATCTACACTATCCTACGAGCAGTACTTC	CAWSISTLSYEQYF
TRBV6-6	16	.	TRBJ1-1	.	TGTGCCAGCAGTTACTACCCGGACAGCCCGAACACTGAAGCTTTCTTT	CASSYYPDSPNTEAFF
TRBV29-1	13	.	TRBJ2-7	.	TGCAGCGTTGAAGATCAGCCAGGGGCAGAGCAGTACTTC	CSVEDQPGAEQYF
TRBV6-6	16	.	TRBJ1-5	.	TGTGCCAGCAGTTACCCCCCTTCTCGGAGAGAGCAGCCCCAGCATTTT	CASSYPPSRREQPQHF
TRBV19	13	.	TRBJ1-2	.	TGTGCCAGTGAGGACAGCCTGAACTATGGCTACACCTTC	CASEDSLNYGYTF
TRBV7-9	15	.	TRBJ1-1	.	TGTGCCAGCAGCTTAGGACGGCTAAGGGACACTGAAGCTTTCTTT	CASSLGRLRDTEAFF